A single T cell receptor beta chain is shown here with its context. TCRdb keeps only in-frame clones here, not all; method: immunoSEQ multiplex PCR. Altogether approximately 89,000 clones are present, around 90% being singletons, with the ten largest covering about 16%. The data belong to a study of graft-versus-host responses after intestinal transplantation. Study-level background: The whole recipient group had anti-thymocyte globulin induction followed by tacrolimus and steroids for 2 to 3 years.

J gave up 7 bases and V 5 bases, and 15 bases lay outside the gene matches. The germline V gene encodes CDR1 SEHNR and CDR2 FQNEAQ (reference sequence). CDR3 size: 17 residues. The chain recombines TRBV7-9 with TRBJ1-5; TRBD1 matches at 9 bases. The material sequenced was PBMCs, taken about 460 days after intestinal transplant. The clonotype was recovered from a human patient who received an intestinal transplant, so some T cells may come from the graft donor. The CDR3 is CASSARGGTGRGQPQHF. The CDR3 DNA reads as TGTGCCAGCAGCGCCCGAGGTGGGACAGGGAGGGGACAGCCCCAGCATTTT.